Described below is a single T cell receptor beta chain sequence and its context. Its antigen is undetermined. These data come from a study of T cell repertoires in cytomegalovirus infection. The CDR3 covers 17 residues. V dropped 3 bases and J dropped 7 bases, with 22 bases sitting between them. TCRdb reprocessed the reads with MiXCR, giving one entry per CDR3 protein. The data hold 900,000 to 950,000 distinct CDR3 sequences, with 31% observed a single time. J is TRBJ2-1 and V is TRBV12-3 or TRBV12-4, with D perhaps TRBD1 (6 bases). Here the sequenced sample was cultured CD8+ T cells from PBMCs, taken from culture after CMV antigen stimulation. This clonotype originated in a human donor in good health (CMV status not recorded). Some clones in this sample may be carry-over from other donors' samples. The CDR3 DNA is TGTGCCAGCAGTTTCAGCGTAGGGACACAGAGTTCGAATGAGCAGTTCTTC. This translates into CASSFSVGTQSSNEQFF.